These 16 T cell receptor beta chains share one sample of origin, sequenced in a study of blood T cell repertoires in COVID-19. Clones were sequenced by immunoSEQ multiplex PCR, and TCRdb holds only the in-frame ones, with some missing. Seen here are more than 150,000 clones, about 86% observed once, and the top ten hold over 0.85%. Input material: peripheral blood. These receptors were taken from a young man with acute or convalescent COVID-19.

The chain recombines TRBV28 with TRBJ2-3; TRBD2 might be the D (5 bases). From germline, CDR1 is MDHEN and CDR2 SYDVKM. The V and J ends lost 3 bases and 1 base respectively, with 8 bases between them. The CDR3 has 14 residues. The CDR3 loop reads CASSFSSGTDTQYF. The CDR3 DNA reads as TGTGCCAGCAGTTTCAGTAGCGGCACAGATACGCAGTATTTT. Drawing the rest from reference TRBV28 and TRBJ2-3, the complete variable domain is DVKVTQSSRYLVKRTGEKVFLECVQDMDHENMFWYRQDPGLGLRLIYFSYDVKMKEKGDIPEGYSVSREKKERFSLILESASTNQTSMYLCASSFSSGTDTQYFGPGTRLTVL.

Only a few counts were recorded for this clone. The chain joins TRBV4-1 to TRBJ2-1, with TRBD1 identical over 9 bases. Germline-derived CDR1 and CDR2 are MGHRA and YSYEKL. V shed 1 base and J 8 bases; nucleotides not matched to a gene: 3. The CDR3 totals 14 residues. The CDR3 sequence: CASSQAGTGHEQFF. CDR3 bases: TGCGCCAGCAGCCAAGCCGGGACAGGGCATGAGCAGTTCTTC.

The gene calls are TRBV11-3 and TRBJ2-7, with 7 nucleotides matching TRBD2. Germline CDR1 is SGHNT and CDR2 is YENEEA. CDR3 length equals 15 residues. The V segment lost 3 bases and the J segment 0 bases; nucleotides outside the gene matches: 5. The CDR3 reads CASSFSSGSSYEQYF. The DNA for the CDR3 is TGTGCCAGCAGCTTCTCTAGCGGATCCTCCTACGAGCAGTACTTC. Full variable domain (remainder filled in from reference TRBV11-3 and TRBJ2-7): EAGVVQSPRYKIIEKKQPVAFWCNPISGHNTLYWYLQNLGQGPELLIRYENEEAVDDSQLPKDRFSAERLKGVDSTLKIQPAELGDSAVYLCASSFSSGSSYEQYFGPGTRLTVT.

V usage is TRBV7-9 and J usage is TRBJ2-5; 8 nucleotides match TRBD1. From germline, CDR1 is SEHNR and CDR2 FQNEAQ (reference sequence). This CDR3 spans 13 amino acids. V gave up 5 bases and J gave up 5 bases; unmatched junction bases: 4. The CDR3 spells CASSHGQGETQYF. DNA of the CDR3: TGTGCCAGCAGCCATGGACAGGGTGAGACCCAGTACTTC.

The rearrangement links TRBV6-5 to TRBJ2-3; D is unclear. Germline-derived CDR1 and CDR2 are MNHEY and SVGAGI. This CDR3 is 14 amino acids long. Trimming took off 6 bases at V and 1 base at J, with 11 bases between the two ends. CDR3 sequence: CASRRATRTDTQYF. The CDR3 DNA follows: TGTGCCAGCAGAAGAGCGACCCGCACAGATACGCAGTATTTT.

The chain is built from TRBV20-1 and TRBJ2-3; TRBD1 or TRBD2 may be the D gene (9 bases each). The germline V gene has CDR1 DFQATT and CDR2 SNEGSKA (reference sequence). There are 18 residues in the CDR3. The V end lost 3 bases, the J end lost 5 bases, and 27 bases lay between the germline ends. The chain's CDR3 is CSASRGTGRGLAIDTQYF. The CDR3 nucleotides read TGCAGTGCTAGTAGGGGGACAGGGAGGGGACTAGCAATAGATACGCAGTATTTT.

This clone appeared once. This chain connects TRBV6-5 to TRBJ2-7; possible D gene TRBD1, 5 bases. Trimming shortened V by 7 bases and J by 5 bases, and 12 bases separated the two germline ends. The germline CDR1 and CDR2 sequences are MNHEY and SVGAGI. This CDR3 is built from 12 residues. CDR3 bases: TGTGCCAGCACTAGGACACTCGACGAGCAGTACTTC. This translates into CASTRTLDEQYF.

The chain joins TRBV6-5 to TRBJ2-7, with D possibly being TRBD2 (6 bases). V lost 2 bases, J lost 2 bases, and 13 bases lay in between. Germline V gives CDR1 MNHEY, CDR2 SVGAGI. The CDR3 spans 15 residues. Written as DNA, the CDR3 is TGTGCCAGCAGTTACGGGGTGTGGGGGGCCTACGAGCAGTACTTC. This sequence encodes CASSYGVWGAYEQYF.

V is TRBV2 and J is TRBJ2-3, with a weak D call TRBD1 (5 bases). This CDR3 comprises 15 residues. Trimming shortened V by 5 bases and J by 4 bases, and 16 bases separated the two germline ends. Per germline, CDR1 SNHLY and CDR2 FYNNEI. As DNA, the CDR3 is TGTGCCAGCAGTTTGAGGTTAGGGGCGGCAGATACGCAGTATTTT. It yields the protein CASSLRLGAADTQYF.

This chain uses TRBV7-6 with TRBJ2-1; 9 bases align to TRBD1. There are 18 residues in the CDR3. J lost 0 bases, V lost 4 bases, and 10 bases had no gene match. In germline, CDR1 is SGHVS, CDR2 FNYEAQ. As DNA, the CDR3 is TGTGCCAGCAGCTACTACTCGGGACAGGGAATCTCCTACAATGAGCAGTTCTTC. Translation: CASSYYSGQGISYNEQFF.

The V call is TRBV11-2, the J call TRBJ2-5; 12 bases are shared with TRBD2. Trimming at V came to 2 bases and at J to 1 base, leaving 2 bases not matched to a gene. This CDR3 is built from 16 residues. The germline gives CDR1 SGHAT, CDR2 FQNNGV. The CDR3 here is CASSLLAGGSQETQYF. The CDR3, as DNA: TGTGCCAGCAGCTTACTAGCGGGGGGGAGCCAAGAGACCCAGTACTTC.

The rearrangement joins TRBV19 to TRBJ1-5, with D unclear. The CDR3 consists of 20 residues. Trimming left V 2 bases short and J 0 bases short, with 23 bases between. Germline loops: CDR1 LNHDA, CDR2 SQIVND (reference sequence). The CDR3 region has the DNA TGTGCCAGTAGTATAATCTCGGGGAGCCACCTCGGATATAGCAATCAGCCCCAGCATTTT. It codes for CASSIISGSHLGYSNQPQHF. The full variable domain, rest sourced from reference TRBV19 and TRBJ1-5, is DGGITQSPKYLFRKEGQNVTLSCEQNLNHDAMYWYRQDPGQGLRLIYYSQIVNDFQKGDIAEGYSVSREKKESFPLTVTSAQKNPTAFYLCASSIISGSHLGYSNQPQHFGDGTRLSIL.

The CDR3 nucleotides are TGTGCCAGCAGCACGGGGACAGGGGGAGGTTATGGCTACACCTTC. Translating gives CASSTGTGGGYGYTF. The chain joins TRBV5-5 to TRBJ1-2, with 11 bases matching TRBD1. The CDR3 is made up of 15 amino acids. CDR1 SGHKS and CDR2 YYEKEE come from the germline V gene (reference sequence). Germline trimming cut 4 bases from V and 5 bases from J; bases unmatched to any gene: 7.

The chain is built from TRBV4-1 and TRBJ2-3; D is perhaps TRBD1 (5 bases). Germline-derived CDR1 and CDR2 are MGHRA and YSYEKL. Deletions cut 1 base from V and 3 bases from J, with 17 bases between. This CDR3 has 17 amino acids. As DNA, the CDR3 is TGCGCCAGCAGCCAAGCTTTAGGCAGGGTTCTGACAGATACGCAGTATTTT. Protein sequence: CASSQALGRVLTDTQYF.

V and J are TRBV2 and TRBJ2-3; 14 bases align to TRBD2. The CDR3 length is 16 residues. The junction had 9 bases not matched to a gene; V was cut back by 6 bases and J by 7 bases. Germline CDR1 and CDR2: SNHLY and FYNNEI. Written as DNA, the CDR3 is TGTGCCAGCAGCGTGACTAGCGGGGGGGCCTTGAATACGCAGTATTTT. Translating it yields CASSVTSGGALNTQYF.

The genes are TRBV5-1 and TRBJ2-6; D may be TRBD1 (5 bases). The V end lost 4 bases, the J end lost 0 bases, and 17 bases lay between the germline ends. The germline V gene has CDR1 SGHRS and CDR2 YFSETQ. The CDR3 has 18 amino acids. As DNA, the CDR3 is TGCGCCAGCAGCCTAAGACAGAGAACGAACTCTGGGGCCAACGTCCTGACTTTC. It yields the protein CASSLRQRTNSGANVLTF.